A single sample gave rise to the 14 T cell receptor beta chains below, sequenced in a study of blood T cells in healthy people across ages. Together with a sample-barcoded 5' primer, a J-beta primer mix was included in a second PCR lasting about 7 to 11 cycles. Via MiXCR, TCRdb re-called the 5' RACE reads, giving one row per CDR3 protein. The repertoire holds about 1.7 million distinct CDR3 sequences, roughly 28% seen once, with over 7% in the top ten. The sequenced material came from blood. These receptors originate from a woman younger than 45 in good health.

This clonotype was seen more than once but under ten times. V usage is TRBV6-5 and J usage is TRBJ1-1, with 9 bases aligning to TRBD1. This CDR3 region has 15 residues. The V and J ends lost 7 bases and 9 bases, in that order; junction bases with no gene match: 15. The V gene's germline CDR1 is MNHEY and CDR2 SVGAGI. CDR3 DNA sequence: TGTGCCAGCATCCCCCCGGACAGGGGATTAGTTAAAGCTTTCTTT. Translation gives CASIPPDRGLVKAFF.

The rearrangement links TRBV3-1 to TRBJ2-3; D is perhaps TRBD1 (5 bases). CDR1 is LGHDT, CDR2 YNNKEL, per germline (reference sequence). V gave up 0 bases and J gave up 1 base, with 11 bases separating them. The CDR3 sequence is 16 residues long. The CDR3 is CASSQERQLGTDTQYF. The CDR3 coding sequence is TGTGCCAGCAGCCAAGAAAGACAGCTCGGCACAGATACGCAGTATTTT.

The CDR3 reads CASTDDRPYGYTF. CDR3 nucleotide sequence: TGTGCCAGCACCGACGACAGACCTTATGGCTACACCTTC. The V and J genes are TRBV6-2 or TRBV6-3 and TRBJ1-2, with TRBD1 as a possible D gene (5 bases). Germline V gene lookup returns CDR1 MNHEY and CDR2 SVGEGT. Trimming stripped 7 bases from V and 5 bases from J, with 14 bases between. The CDR3 length is 13 residues.

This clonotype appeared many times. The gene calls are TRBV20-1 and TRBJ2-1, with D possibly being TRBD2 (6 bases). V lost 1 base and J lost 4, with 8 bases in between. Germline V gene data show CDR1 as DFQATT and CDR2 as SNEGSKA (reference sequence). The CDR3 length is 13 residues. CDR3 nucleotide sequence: TGCAGTGCTAGAGCGGGAGAGTACAATGAGCAGTTCTTC. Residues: CSARAGEYNEQFF.

This chain's CDR3 is CASRGPVGQFF. In nucleotides, the CDR3 is TGTGCCAGCAGAGGGCCGGTGGGGCAGTTCTTC. The chain links TRBV6-5 to TRBJ2-1; D ambiguous. The CDR3 loop spans 11 amino acids. Trimming took off 6 bases at V and 12 bases at J, with 12 bases between the two ends. Looked up from germline, CDR1 is MNHEY and CDR2 is SVGAGI.

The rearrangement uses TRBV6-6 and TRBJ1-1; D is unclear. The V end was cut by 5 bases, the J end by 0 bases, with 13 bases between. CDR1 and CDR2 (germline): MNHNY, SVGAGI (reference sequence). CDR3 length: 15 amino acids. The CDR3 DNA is TGTGCCAGCAGTCCCCCTGCAACCATGAACACTGAAGCTTTCTTT. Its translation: CASSPPATMNTEAFF.

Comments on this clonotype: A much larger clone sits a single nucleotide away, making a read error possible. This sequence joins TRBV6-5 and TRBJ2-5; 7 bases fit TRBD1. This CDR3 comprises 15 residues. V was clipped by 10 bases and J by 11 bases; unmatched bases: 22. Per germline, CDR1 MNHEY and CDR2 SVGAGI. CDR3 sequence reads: CATLPGTANAYGQYF. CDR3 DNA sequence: TGTGCCACCCTACCGGGGACAGCGAACGCCTACGGGCAGTACTTC.

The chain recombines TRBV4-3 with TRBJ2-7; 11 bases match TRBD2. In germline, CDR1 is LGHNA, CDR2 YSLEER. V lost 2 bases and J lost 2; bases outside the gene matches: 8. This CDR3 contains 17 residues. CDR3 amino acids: CASSQYKELAGAYEQYF. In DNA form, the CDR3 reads TGCGCCAGCAGCCAATACAAGGAACTAGCGGGGGCCTACGAGCAGTACTTC.

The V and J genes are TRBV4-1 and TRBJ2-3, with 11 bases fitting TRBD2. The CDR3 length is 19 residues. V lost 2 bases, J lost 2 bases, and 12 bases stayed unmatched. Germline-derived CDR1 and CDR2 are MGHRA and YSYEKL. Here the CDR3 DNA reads TGCGCCAGCAGCCAACCGAAACTCCTGACTAGCGGGGACACAGATACGCAGTATTTT. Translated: CASSQPKLLTSGDTDTQYF.

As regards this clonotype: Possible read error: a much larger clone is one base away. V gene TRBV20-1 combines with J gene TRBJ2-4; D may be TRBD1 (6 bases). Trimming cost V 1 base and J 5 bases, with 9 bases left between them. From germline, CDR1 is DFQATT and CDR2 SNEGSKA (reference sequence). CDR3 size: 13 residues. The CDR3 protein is CSARGYRENIQYF. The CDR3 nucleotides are TGCAGTGCTAGAGGCTACAGGGAAAACATTCAGTACTTC.

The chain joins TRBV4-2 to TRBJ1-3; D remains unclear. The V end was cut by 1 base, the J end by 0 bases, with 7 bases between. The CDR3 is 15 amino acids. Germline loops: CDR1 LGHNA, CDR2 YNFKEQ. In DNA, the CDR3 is TGTGCCAGCAGCCAAGTATTCCTCTCTGGAAACACCATATATTTT. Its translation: CASSQVFLSGNTIYF.

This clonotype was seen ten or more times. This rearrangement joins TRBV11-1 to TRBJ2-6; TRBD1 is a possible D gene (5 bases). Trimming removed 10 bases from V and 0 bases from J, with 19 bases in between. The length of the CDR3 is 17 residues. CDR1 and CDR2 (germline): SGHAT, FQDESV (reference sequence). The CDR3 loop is CATLREHEYSGANVLTF. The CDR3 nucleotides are TGTGCCACCCTCAGGGAACACGAATACTCTGGGGCCAACGTCCTGACTTTC. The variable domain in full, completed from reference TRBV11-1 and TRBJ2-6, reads EAEVAQSPRYKITEKSQAVAFWCDPISGHATLYWYRQILGQGPELLVQFQDESVVDDSQLPKDRFSAERLKGVDSTLKIQPAELGDSAMYLCATLREHEYSGANVLTFGAGSRLTVL.

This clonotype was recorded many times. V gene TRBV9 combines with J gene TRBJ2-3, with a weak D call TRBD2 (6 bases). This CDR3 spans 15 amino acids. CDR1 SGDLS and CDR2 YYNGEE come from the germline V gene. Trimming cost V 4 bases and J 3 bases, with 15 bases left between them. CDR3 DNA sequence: TGTGCCAGCAGCCCCGACACCGGAGGGACAGATACGCAGTATTTT. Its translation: CASSPDTGGTDTQYF.

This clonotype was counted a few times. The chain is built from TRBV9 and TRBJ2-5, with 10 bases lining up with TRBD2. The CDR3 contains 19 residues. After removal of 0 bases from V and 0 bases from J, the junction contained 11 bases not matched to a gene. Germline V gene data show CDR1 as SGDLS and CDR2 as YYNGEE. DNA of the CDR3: TGTGCCAGCAGCGTAGCTCCAAACTTACTAGCGGGGTACCAAGAGACCCAGTACTTC. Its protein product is CASSVAPNLLAGYQETQYF.